Listed below are T cell receptor beta chains from one sample, sequenced in a study of OX40 agonist ivuxolimab in advanced cancers. Libraries were prepared by immunoSEQ multiplex PCR; TCRdb keeps only in-frame clonotypes and omits some of them. The sample lists some 65,000 clones, 87% seen once, with around 2.2% in the top ten. Specimen: CD4+ or CD8+ T cells sorted from blood, collected in a trial of the OX40 agonist ivuxolimab. The source is an adult with an advanced solid tumor such as melanoma, head and neck, liver or kidney cancer. The conserved cysteine and the conserved F or W are not part of the CDR3 here. Each record gives: J gene, V gene, CDR3 protein.

TRBJ2-5 | TRBV5-1 | ASSLAPSGRQETQY
TRBJ2-2 | TRBV10-2 | ASSESRPNTGELF
TRBJ2-7 | TRBV6-5 | ASSDGTSNYEQY
TRBJ2-7 | TRBV4-3 | ASSQGIYGTSGIYEQY
TRBJ2-7 | TRBV6-1 | ASSEGLYEQY
TRBJ1-4 | TRBV9 | ASSVRTGDQGKLF
TRBJ1-1 | TRBV6-4 | ASSDGTRNTEAF
TRBJ2-1 | TRBV7-2 | ASSLVGREPFNEQF
TRBJ1-5 | TRBV19 | ASSTRGTGDSNQPQH
TRBJ1-3 | TRBV29-1 | SVEDEAASGNTIY
TRBJ1-2 | TRBV4-3 | ASSQPRGTGLGYT
TRBJ1-1 | TRBV2 | ASTPTGNTEAF
TRBJ2-7 | TRBV2 | ASSRLGGGTYEQY
TRBJ1-3 | TRBV5-1 | ASSLDSNSGNTIY
TRBJ1-2 | TRBV4-2 | ASSQDQRGLLFGYT
TRBJ1-5 | TRBV7-9 | ASSLGPGGIGNQPQH
TRBJ1-1 | TRBV11-2 | ASSLAKALDRGAEAF
TRBJ1-4 | TRBV30 | AWNWEPPGKLF
TRBJ1-4 | TRBV19 | ASSTSTNEKLF
TRBJ1-1 | TRBV18 | ASSSAGSANTEAF
TRBJ2-5 | TRBV5-1 | ASRSGGEETQY
TRBJ1-1 | TRBV4-2 | ASSQEFWALGGMNTEAF
TRBJ2-6 | TRBV29-1 | SVELGGANVLT
TRBJ1-4 | TRBV5-6 | ASSLESYRVLF
TRBJ2-6 | TRBV28 | ASSLPPPGRILSGANVLT
TRBJ2-2 | TRBV7-3 | ASSSRDVRNTGELF
TRBJ2-7 | TRBV7-2 | ASSLVHGLSYEQY
TRBJ1-4 | TRBV6-1 | ASSLGQSNEKLF
TRBJ1-1 | TRBV5-6 | ASSLVGNPAF
TRBJ2-7 | TRBV19 | ASSTGTSGLPYEQY
TRBJ1-1 | TRBV18 | ASSPLGNMNTEAF
TRBJ2-2 | TRBV7-3 | ASSLYGTGELF
TRBJ2-1 | TRBV29-1 | SVTVRTSGRTGLDNEQF
TRBJ2-7 | TRBV5-1 | ASFAGVAGNSYEQY
TRBJ2-1 | TRBV7-3 | ASSLTSSSYNEQF
TRBJ1-3 | TRBV9 | ASSPSVGVGNTIY
TRBJ1-1 | TRBV18 | ASSPQAGARTEAF
TRBJ2-7 | TRBV6-1 | ASIQLYEQY
TRBJ2-2 | TRBV6-5 | ASSGENTGELF
TRBJ2-7 | TRBV4-1 | ASSQEGLAELYEQY
TRBJ2-7 | TRBV7-2 | ASSSGGGYEQY
TRBJ2-7 | TRBV19 | ASQEGPGDAYEQY
TRBJ1-2 | TRBV28 | ASSFIDYGYT
TRBJ1-3 | TRBV11-2 | ASSQEAAVNTIY
TRBJ2-5 | TRBV2 | ASSDSGGLETQY
TRBJ2-7 | TRBV6-5 | ASSLSRGSSYEQY
TRBJ1-1 | TRBV9 | ASSVAGRAGNTEAF
TRBJ2-7 | TRBV7-9 | ASSLALAASLYEQY
TRBJ2-7 | TRBV6-5 | ASSTSTVRAYEQY
TRBJ2-7 | TRBV7-2 | ASSLQTYEQY